Below are 22 T cell receptor beta chains sequenced from a single sample in a study of vaccination and CD4 T cells after COVID-19 (dated by TCRdb to between 2021 and 2022). Libraries were prepared through PCR. TCRdb shows the sequencer as Illumina iSeq 100. At the Johns Hopkins FTIC core, DNA from the cultured CD4+ T cells underwent TCR sequencing with the Oncomine TCR Beta short-read assay. The QIAamp micro DNA kit was used to extract genomic DNA from the cultured CD4+ T cells. The public reads were run again by TCRdb, first through fastp at Q25 and then through MiXCR, and only productive beta chains were kept. Entries that share a CDR3 protein sequence are merged under the most common genes and DNA. The sample data list 8,500 to 9,500 distinct CDR3 sequences, and around 33% of these were observed just once. Of the sample, 22% is held by the ten largest clones. Read against the paper, the sample's treatment or condition label means: approximately nine-day PBMC culture with coronavirus spike peptide pools or control peptides (ViraFEST assay). CD4+ T cells from unexposed donors were collected before the COVID-19 pandemic (2011-2018).

The antigens these receptors bind are not known. The material sequenced was CD4+ T cells from blood, cultured in vitro. These receptors were collected from a human donor in good health.

This clonotype is labeled medium-sized. CDR3 bases: TGCAGTGCTACCAGACTGGCGGAGACGAGGGAGCAGTACTTC. Translation: CSATRLAETREQYF. This chain uses TRBV20-1 with TRBJ2-7; no clear D gene. There are 14 residues in the CDR3. V shed 4 bases and J shed 7 bases, with 20 bases lying between them. The germline CDR1 and CDR2 sequences are DFQATT and SNEGSKA (reference sequence).

The chain joins TRBV28 to TRBJ1-4; D is undetermined. The V gene lost 4 bases and the J gene lost 8 bases, with 14 bases spanning the gap. The length of the CDR3 is 14 residues. Germline-derived CDR1 and CDR2 are MDHEN and SYDVKM. CDR3 sequence (DNA): TGTGCCAGCAGTTCGTCGGGCCAGGAGGAAAAACTGTTTTTT. Protein sequence: CASSSSGQEEKLFF.

This clonotype turned up a few times. The chain joins TRBV4-3 to TRBJ2-3; 7 bases agree with TRBD2. This CDR3 region has 15 residues. Germline CDR1 reads LGHNA; CDR2 reads YSLEER. Trimming cost V 0 bases and J 5 bases; bases outside gene matches: 5. CDR3 in DNA: TGCGCCAGCAGCCAAGATCGGGGGGTCGGAGATACGCAGTATTTT. It encodes CASSQDRGVGDTQYF.

V gene TRBV5-1 combines with J gene TRBJ1-1; the D gene is possibly TRBD1 (6 bases). The CDR3 consists of 14 residues. Germline lookup yields CDR1 SGHRS and CDR2 YFSETQ. V was clipped by 4 bases and J by 7 bases, with 17 bases between them. In nucleotides, the CDR3 is TGCGCCAGCAGCGAGGGGGGGCGAATTGTTGAAGCTTTCTTT. As protein: CASSEGGRIVEAFF.

V gene TRBV6-1 combines with J gene TRBJ2-3; the D gene is possibly TRBD2 (6 bases). Trimming pared 6 bases from V and 0 bases from J, leaving 13 bases between. The germline CDR1 and CDR2 sequences are MNHNS and SASEGT. The length of the CDR3 is 15 residues. Here the CDR3 DNA reads TGTGCCAGCAGCCCTAGCGTCCAGAGCACAGATACGCAGTATTTT. Amino acids: CASSPSVQSTDTQYF.

The chain carries TRBV12-3 or TRBV12-4 and TRBJ1-2, with D possibly matching TRBD1 (5 bases). CDR3 length: 13 amino acids. Trimming shortened V by 8 bases and J by 5 bases, and 15 bases separated the two germline ends. CDR3 sequence: CASGARRLYGYTF. The CDR3 DNA reads TGTGCCAGCGGGGCCAGGCGGTTGTATGGCTACACCTTC.

The chain employs TRBV5-4 and TRBJ1-2, with D maybe TRBD1 (5 bases). Trimming took off 2 bases at V and 4 bases at J, with 15 bases between the two ends. The CDR3 sequence is 15 residues long. CDR1 is SGHNT, CDR2 YYREEE, per germline (reference sequence). The CDR3 loop is CASSFSREWSYGYTF. CDR3 nucleotides: TGTGCCAGCAGCTTTTCCAGGGAGTGGAGCTATGGCTACACCTTC. Full variable domain (remainder filled in from reference TRBV5-4 and TRBJ1-2): ETGVTQSPTHLIKTRGQQVTLRCSSQSGHNTVSWYQQALGQGPQFIFQYYREEENGRGNFPPRFSGLQFPNYSSELNVNALELDDSALYLCASSFSREWSYGYTFGSGTRLTVV.

The chain links TRBV5-4 to TRBJ2-5, with 9 nucleotides matching TRBD1. Germline values: CDR1 SGHNT, CDR2 YYREEE (reference sequence). V lost 0 bases, J lost 3 bases, and 3 bases stayed unmatched. The CDR3 spans 15 residues. The DNA for the CDR3 is TGTGCCAGCAGCTTGGGGGGACAGGGTAAAGAGACCCAGTACTTC. Its translation is CASSLGGQGKETQYF. Variable domain in full (rest from reference TRBV5-4 and TRBJ2-5): ETGVTQSPTHLIKTRGQQVTLRCSSQSGHNTVSWYQQALGQGPQFIFQYYREEENGRGNFPPRFSGLQFPNYSSELNVNALELDDSALYLCASSLGGQGKETQYFGPGTRLLVL.

This chain uses TRBV5-6 with TRBJ2-2; D tentatively reads TRBD1 or TRBD2 (6 bases each). The germline V and J ends were trimmed by 1 base and 4 bases, with 17 bases remaining between them. Germline V gene data show CDR1 as SGHDT and CDR2 as YYEEEE. This CDR3 has 17 residues. The CDR3 nucleotides are TGTGCCAGCAGCTTGTTCTCCCCGGGGGCCAGCACCGGGGAGCTGTTTTTT. Translation: CASSLFSPGASTGELFF.

This clonotype has just a few counts. The genes are TRBV30 and TRBJ1-2, with D unresolved. The V and J ends lost 2 bases and 8 bases respectively, with 12 bases between them. CDR1 is GTSNPN and CDR2 is SVGIG in the germline V gene (reference sequence). The CDR3 sequence is 12 residues long. CDR3 DNA sequence: TGTGCCTGGAGTATGAGGGCTAACGGCTACACCTTC. It codes for CAWSMRANGYTF. The whole variable domain, filled in from reference TRBV30 and TRBJ1-2, reads SQTIHQWPATLVQPVGSPLSLECTVEGTSNPNLYWYRQAAGRGLQLLFYSVGIGQISSEVPQNLSASRPQDRQFILSSKKLLLSDSGFYLCAWSMRANGYTFGSGTRLTVV.

This clonotype was seen only a few times. The chain is built from TRBV12-3 or TRBV12-4 and TRBJ2-7; the D gene could be TRBD1 or TRBD2 (5 bases each). Trimming stripped 6 bases from V and 6 bases from J, with 18 bases between. This CDR3 is built from 14 residues. The CDR3 reads CASSGTARTPEQYF. CDR3 DNA: TGTGCCAGCAGCGGGACCGCTAGGACCCCCGAGCAGTACTTC.

This chain connects TRBV20-1 to TRBJ2-1, with 14 bases matching TRBD2. The CDR3 totals 16 residues. V was clipped by 2 bases and J by 7 bases; unmatched bases: 7. The germline gives CDR1 DFQATT, CDR2 SNEGSKA (reference sequence). The CDR3 region has the DNA TGCAGTGCTAGATCGACTAGCGGGAGGGCCCGGAATGAGCAGTTCTTC. This translates into CSARSTSGRARNEQFF.

The chain employs TRBV19 and TRBJ1-1; D may be TRBD1 (5 bases). V was trimmed by 3 bases and J by 6 bases, leaving 11 bases between them. CDR3 length equals 13 residues. CDR1 is LNHDA, CDR2 SQIVND, per germline (reference sequence). CDR3 nucleotide sequence: TGTGCCAGTAGTATTAGGGCAGGGCCTGAAGCTTTCTTT. Translated, it gives CASSIRAGPEAFF. Full variable domain (remainder filled in from reference TRBV19 and TRBJ1-1): DGGITQSPKYLFRKEGQNVTLSCEQNLNHDAMYWYRQDPGQGLRLIYYSQIVNDFQKGDIAEGYSVSREKKESFPLTVTSAQKNPTAFYLCASSIRAGPEAFFGQGTRLTVV.

The rearrangement joins TRBV18 to TRBJ1-6; no clear D. Germline CDR1 reads KGHSH; CDR2 reads LQKENI. The CDR3 sequence is 13 residues long. V lost 3 bases and J 5 bases, leaving 5 bases between the germline ends. In DNA form, the CDR3 reads TGTGCCAGCTCACCGACGGATAATTCACCCCTCCACTTT. It encodes CASSPTDNSPLHF. The variable domain in full, completed from reference TRBV18 and TRBJ1-6, reads NAGVMQNPRHLVRRRGQEARLRCSPMKGHSHVYWYRQLPEEGLKFMVYLQKENIIDESGMPKERFSAEFPKEGPSILRIQQVVRGDSAAYFCASSPTDNSPLHFGNGTRLTVT.

The CDR3 sequence: CASSRTGSQGNEQFF. CDR3 DNA sequence: TGCGCCAGCAGCCGAACCGGGTCCCAGGGGAATGAGCAGTTCTTC. The chain combines TRBV4-3 with TRBJ2-1; possibly TRBD1 for D (6 bases). Germline loops: CDR1 LGHNA, CDR2 YSLEER. Trimming took 4 bases from V and 7 from J, leaving 17 bases between them. This CDR3 has 15 amino acids.

The chain combines TRBV28 with TRBJ1-1; a weak D match, TRBD1 (5 bases). This CDR3 comprises 14 residues. Germline V gene data show CDR1 as MDHEN and CDR2 as SYDVKM. With 5 bases removed from V and 1 base from J, the gap between germline ends came to 11 bases. CDR3 sequence reads: CASSDPGSNTEAFF. The CDR3 DNA reads TGTGCCAGCAGTGACCCAGGGTCGAACACTGAAGCTTTCTTT.

This chain uses TRBV24-1 with TRBJ1-5; perhaps TRBD1 as D (5 bases). Looked up from germline, CDR1 is KGHDR and CDR2 is SFDVKD. Trimming took off 2 bases at V and 6 bases at J, with 16 bases between the two ends. The CDR3 spans 16 residues. In DNA, the CDR3 is TGTGCCACCAGTGATTCCTCAGGGATCTGGGGTCAGCCCCAGCATTTT. Translating gives CATSDSSGIWGQPQHF.

This rearrangement joins TRBV7-2 to TRBJ1-5; D gene unclear. The germline gives CDR1 SGHTA, CDR2 FQGNSA. V was cut by 2 bases and J by 3 bases, with 5 bases left in between. The CDR3 is 13 residues long. CDR3 protein: CASSLIDNQPQHF. The DNA of the CDR3 is TGTGCCAGCAGCTTAATCGACAATCAGCCCCAGCATTTT.

This clonotype was picked up a small number of times. V and J are TRBV7-3 and TRBJ2-3; tentatively, D is TRBD1 or TRBD2 (5 bases each). This CDR3 contains 15 residues. From germline, CDR1 is SGHTA and CDR2 FQGTGA. V was pared by 2 bases and J by 5 bases, with 14 bases between. The DNA of the CDR3 is TGTGCCAGCAGCTTAGGGACCGCCCTTGGAGATACGCAGTATTTT. This gives the protein CASSLGTALGDTQYF. Full variable domain (outside the CDR3, taken from reference TRBV7-3 and TRBJ2-3): GAGVSQTPSNKVTEKGKYVELRCDPISGHTALYWYRQSLGQGPEFLIYFQGTGAADDSGLPNDRFFAVRPEGSVSTLKIQRTERGDSAVYLCASSLGTALGDTQYFGPGTRLTVL.

V is TRBV7-8 and J is TRBJ1-5; TRBD1 might be the D (6 bases). The CDR3 is 13 amino acids. Trimming removed 5 bases at V and 5 bases at J, with 10 bases between. Germline CDR1 reads SGHVS; CDR2 reads FQNEAQ. CDR3 nucleotide sequence: TGTGCCAGCAGCCCGAGGACAGATCAGCCCCAGCATTTT. Residues: CASSPRTDQPQHF.

The chain couples TRBV7-6 to TRBJ1-1, with D possibly TRBD1 on 5 matching bases. Trimming left V 3 bases short and J 2 bases short, with 7 bases between. The CDR3 totals 13 residues. CDR1 is SGHVS and CDR2 is FNYEAQ in the germline V gene. The DNA of the CDR3 is TGTGCCAGCAGCTTGACAGAAAACACTGAAGCTTTCTTT. Protein sequence: CASSLTENTEAFF.

The genes are TRBV27 and TRBJ2-7; TRBD1 matches at 8 bases. V lost 3 bases and J lost 2; bases outside the gene matches: 9. The CDR3 runs to 16 residues. Germline V gene data show CDR1 as MNHEY and CDR2 as SMNVEV (reference sequence). CDR3 sequence reads: CASSLGTPGQAYEQYF. CDR3 coding DNA: TGTGCCAGCAGTTTGGGGACTCCGGGACAGGCCTACGAGCAGTACTTC.